This TCR beta chain was captured in a study of CD8 T cells in ankylosing spondylitis. Findings and caveats of the study: Fewer than ten highly homologous variants made up a TCR beta motif that seemed to typify ankylosing spondylitis blood.

J was trimmed by 0 bases and V by 5 bases; bases with no gene match: 6. This CDR3 region has 16 residues. Germline lookup yields CDR1 SGHVS and CDR2 FNYEAQ. TCRdb used MiXCR to reprocess the 5' RACE reads, holding one entry per CDR3 protein. The sample has around 390,000 distinct CDR3 sequences, approximately 20% seen once. This clonotype was recorded a few times. Antigen specificity is unknown. Sequencing was carried out using blood, either unsorted or a sorted T cell fraction (not recorded which). The source of this sequence is a male donor with ankylosing spondylitis. The V call is TRBV7-6, the J call TRBJ2-3; 9 bases match TRBD2. CDR3 residues: CASSRGGGPSTDTQYF. The CDR3 DNA is TGTGCCAGCAGCCGCGGGGGGGGTCCTAGCACAGATACGCAGTATTTT.